This entry features one T cell receptor (beta chain) sequence. No antigen is known for it. V dropped 0 bases and J dropped 0 bases, with 16 bases sitting between them. Germline loops: CDR1 SGHRS, CDR2 YFSETQ. This CDR3 spans 19 amino acids. Investigators performed immunoSEQ version v3.0 at survey level. Measured with immunoSEQ multiplex PCR; TCRdb has only the in-frame clones, and not every one. The sample records tens of thousands of clones, about 90% being singletons. This sample was included in a study of long-term antiretroviral therapy in people with HIV. Study-wide results and limits: Blood specimens, gathered between the mid-2000s and the late 2010s, were possibly obtained under older ART regimens. The study found narrower CDR3 length ranges in HIV repertoires than in controls.

This TCR was recovered from a woman in her forties or fifties with HIV. The sequences come from unsorted PBMCs, collected 1.2 years after starting antiretroviral therapy. V and J are TRBV5-1 and TRBJ1-6; possibly TRBD1 for D (6 bases). The CDR3 DNA is TGCGCCAGCAGCTTGGTCTTAGTAGAAGGGGGCTCCTATAATTCACCCCTCCACTTT. It codes for CASSLVLVEGGSYNSPLHF.